Presented here are 7 T cell receptor beta chains from one specimen sequenced in a study of regulatory T cells in long-lasting Graves disease. Regarding time point: newly diagnosed GD, antithyroid drugs for less than 3 months. Isolated PBMC RNA provided the starting material for the TCR library. TCR beta libraries were built with iRepertoire HTBI primers and Arm-PCR of CDR3 regions. TCRdb recomputed calls from the multiplex PCR reads with MiXCR, one row per CDR3 protein. This table holds 450,000 to 650,000 distinct CDR3 sequences, about 16% found once. This sample was also put to use in a study of T cells in Graves' hyperthyroidism and ophthalmopathy.

The material sequenced was peripheral blood mononuclear cells (PBMCs), taken at new diagnosis, from a patient treated with antithyroid drugs. These receptors came from a woman in her forties or fifties with Graves disease.

This clonotype has ten or more counts. V is TRBV20-1 and J is TRBJ2-3; a weak D match, TRBD2 (6 bases). The CDR3 length is 13 residues. The germline CDR1 and CDR2 sequences are DFQATT and SNEGSKA (reference sequence). The germline V and J ends were trimmed by 5 bases and 2 bases, with 11 bases remaining between them. DNA of the CDR3: TGCAGTGCTGCTACGGGGGTCACAGATACGCAGTATTTT. It encodes CSAATGVTDTQYF.

This clonotype was detected many times. J is TRBJ2-3 and V is TRBV6-1; no firm D call. CDR1 is MNHNS, CDR2 SASEGT, per germline. This CDR3 is built from 16 residues. Trimming took off 6 bases at V and 4 bases at J, with 20 bases between the two ends. The CDR3: CASSRDRTRVSDTQYF. In DNA, the CDR3 is TGTGCCAGCAGCCGAGATAGGACCCGGGTTTCAGATACGCAGTATTTT.

This clonotype has more than one count but fewer than ten. This sequence joins TRBV29-1 and TRBJ1-2; TRBD1 aligns across 8 bases. Germline trimming cut 3 bases from V and 8 bases from J; bases unmatched to any gene: 5. This CDR3 has 12 residues. CDR1 and CDR2 from the germline V gene are SQVTM and ANQGSEA. The CDR3 region is CSVDGPGGGYTF. Written as DNA, the CDR3 is TGCAGCGTTGACGGGCCAGGGGGCGGCTACACCTTC.

This clonotype was counted many times. The rearrangement uses TRBV2 and TRBJ2-1; TRBD2 aligns across 7 bases. Unmatched junction bases numbered 4, after V lost 6 bases and J lost 5 bases. The CDR3 totals 13 residues. In germline, CDR1 is SNHLY, CDR2 FYNNEI. The CDR3 nucleotides read TGTGCCAGCAGCCGGACTAGTGACAATGAGCAGTTCTTC. Translating it yields CASSRTSDNEQFF.

This clonotype was detected a few times. At one of its ends the junction is not consistent with the germline gene, which may arise from a read error. The chain is built from TRBV10-3 and TRBJ1-1, with 7 bases aligning to TRBD1. The CDR3 contains 15 residues. Germline CDR1 ENHRY, CDR2 SYGVKD. The CDR3 DNA follows: TGTGCCATCACCGGGGGCCGGGACAGCAACATTGAAGCTTTCTTT. This codes for CAITGGRDSNIEAFF.

Many counts were recorded for this clonotype. The chain is built from TRBV27 and TRBJ2-5; D is perhaps TRBD1 or TRBD2 (5 bases each). This CDR3 has 16 residues. CDR1 is MNHEY, CDR2 SMNVEV, per germline (reference sequence). V shed 3 bases and J shed 4 bases, with 18 bases lying between them. The CDR3 DNA is TGTGCCAGCAGTTTGGGTTGGGACGCCCGGGCAGAGACCCAGTACTTC. It translates to CASSLGWDARAETQYF.

The rearrangement uses TRBV5-1 and TRBJ2-7; D is undetermined. Germline assignment: CDR1 SGHRS and CDR2 YFSETQ. The CDR3 sequence is 13 residues long. The ends were cut back, 0 bases at V and 2 bases at J, with 6 bases in the middle. CDR3 nucleotides: TGCGCCAGCAGCTTGGCTTCCCCCTACGAGCAGTACTTC. Translated, it gives CASSLASPYEQYF. Complete variable domain (other parts from reference TRBV5-1 and TRBJ2-7): KAGVTQTPRYLIKTRGQQVTLSCSPISGHRSVSWYQQTPGQGLQFLFEYFSETQRNKGNFPGRFSGRQFSNSRSEMNVSTLELGDSALYLCASSLASPYEQYFGPGTRLTVT.